The text below deals with one TCR beta chain. Trimming at V came to 4 bases and at J to 7 bases, leaving 8 bases not matched to a gene. The CDR3 contains 14 residues. Germline V gene lookup returns CDR1 SGHNT and CDR2 YYREEE (reference sequence). Assay: immunoSEQ multiplex PCR; the TCRdb copy retains only in-frame clones and omits some. Here the sample spans more than 50,000 clones, about 85% being singletons. This entry comes from a study of OX40 agonist ivuxolimab in advanced cancers. The chain uses TRBV5-4 and TRBJ2-1; 7 nucleotides line up with TRBD1. The sequence was collected from an adult with an advanced solid tumor such as melanoma, head and neck, liver or kidney cancer. The source material was CD4+ or CD8+ T cells sorted from blood, sampled in a trial of the OX40 agonist ivuxolimab. The CDR3 loop reads CASSVWGQLNEQFF. The CDR3, as DNA: TGTGCCAGCAGCGTCTGGGGACAGTTAAATGAGCAGTTCTTC.